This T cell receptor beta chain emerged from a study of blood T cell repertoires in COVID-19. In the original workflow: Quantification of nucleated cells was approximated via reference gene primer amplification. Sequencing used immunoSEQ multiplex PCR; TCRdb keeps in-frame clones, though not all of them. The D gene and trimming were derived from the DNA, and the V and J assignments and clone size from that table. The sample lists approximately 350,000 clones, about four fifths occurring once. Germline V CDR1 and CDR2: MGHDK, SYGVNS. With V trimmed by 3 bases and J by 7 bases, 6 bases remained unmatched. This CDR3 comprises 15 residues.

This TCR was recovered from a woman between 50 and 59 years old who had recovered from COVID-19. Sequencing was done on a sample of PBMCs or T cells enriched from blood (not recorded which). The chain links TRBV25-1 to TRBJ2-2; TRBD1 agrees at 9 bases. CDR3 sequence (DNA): TGTGCCAGCAGTGAGTGGGACAGGGAAATCGGGGAGCTGTTTTTT. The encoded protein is CASSEWDREIGELFF.